The 18 T cell receptor beta chains given below trace back to one sample, sequenced in a study of blood T cell repertoires in COVID-19. Measured with immunoSEQ multiplex PCR; TCRdb has only the in-frame clones, and not every one. The repertoire consists of more than 200,000 clones, with roughly 85% occurring once and the leading ten covering roughly 3.1%. Sequenced input: peripheral blood. Receptors were obtained from a man younger than 35 with active or convalescent COVID-19.

Details on this clone: This same CDR3 is encoded by further DNA sequences in the sample. The chain combines TRBV12-3 or TRBV12-4 with TRBJ1-2; TRBD1 might be the D (6 bases). The V and J ends lost 1 base and 6 bases respectively, with 9 bases between them. This CDR3 is 13 amino acids long. CDR3 nucleotide sequence: TGTGCCAGCAGTTTAGGACAGGTGGATGGCTACACCTTC. This sequence encodes CASSLGQVDGYTF.

The chain uses TRBV9 and TRBJ2-1, with D unclear. The CDR3 is made up of 13 amino acids. V was pared by 7 bases and J by 6 bases, with 14 bases between. CDR1 is SGDLS and CDR2 is YYNGEE in the germline V gene. The CDR3 reads CASRNQTGNEQFF. The CDR3 nucleotides read TGTGCCAGCCGGAATCAAACGGGCAATGAGCAGTTCTTC.

The CDR3 coding sequence is TGTGCCAGCAGCTCCCTCGACAGGGTCAACGAGCAGTACTTC. This gives the protein CASSSLDRVNEQYF. This chain links TRBV7-2 with TRBJ2-7, with 7 positions matching TRBD1. The V and J ends lost 4 bases and 5 bases, in that order; junction bases with no gene match: 8. CDR1 SGHTA and CDR2 FQGNSA come from the germline V gene. The CDR3 contains 14 residues.

The chain uses TRBV6-5 and TRBJ2-2; no definite D call. V lost 2 bases and J 6 bases, leaving 4 bases between the germline ends. Germline assignment: CDR1 MNHEY and CDR2 SVGAGI. The CDR3 covers 12 residues. CDR3 sequence: CASSYQAGELFF. CDR3 bases: TGTGCCAGCAGTTACCAGGCCGGGGAGCTGTTTTTT.

The chain carries TRBV18 and TRBJ2-3; TRBD2 matches at 13 bases. The germline V gene encodes CDR1 KGHSH and CDR2 LQKENI. This CDR3 has 16 residues. With 2 bases clipped from V and 3 bases from J, the junction kept 2 bases outside the gene matches. For the CDR3, the DNA is TGTGCCAGCTCACCAAGACTAGCGGGAGGTACAGATACGCAGTATTTT. Amino acids: CASSPRLAGGTDTQYF.

This clone showed up just once. The CDR3 loop is CATSRGTASYEQYF. The CDR3 coding sequence is TGTGCCACCAGCAGAGGGACAGCGTCCTACGAGCAGTACTTC. The chain uses TRBV15 and TRBJ2-7; a weak D match, TRBD1 (6 bases). Germline assignment: CDR1 LNHNV and CDR2 YYDKDF (reference sequence). V was shortened by 1 base and J by 1 base, with 8 bases between the two germline ends. The CDR3 runs to 14 residues.

Regarding this clone: This same CDR3 is encoded by further DNA sequences in the sample. The chain recombines TRBV27 with TRBJ2-2; no firm D call. This CDR3 has 12 residues. Germline V gene data show CDR1 as MNHEY and CDR2 as SMNVEV (reference sequence). Deletions cut 2 bases from V and 6 bases from J, with 4 bases between. This chain's CDR3 is CASSLRAGELFF. CDR3 coding DNA: TGTGCCAGCAGTTTACGGGCCGGGGAGCTGTTTTTT.

The chain couples TRBV15 to TRBJ2-1; 7 nucleotides line up with TRBD2. V shed 8 bases and J 7 bases; nucleotides not matched to a gene: 17. The germline V gene encodes CDR1 LNHNV and CDR2 YYDKDF (reference sequence). The CDR3 is 16 amino acids. The CDR3 spells CATESTPGGSSNEQFF. The DNA for the CDR3 is TGTGCCACCGAATCCACCCCCGGCGGGAGTTCGAATGAGCAGTTCTTC.

Concerning this clone: Other DNA sequences in the same sample also yield this CDR3. The V and J genes are TRBV5-1 and TRBJ2-5, with D unresolved. The CDR3 length is 13 residues. Trimming left V 0 bases short and J 5 bases short, with 8 bases between. Looked up from germline, CDR1 is SGHRS and CDR2 is YFSETQ. CDR3 in DNA: TGCGCCAGCAGCTTGGGTGGTGGCGAGACCCAGTACTTC. It translates to CASSLGGGETQYF.

In its sample, this clone was seen once. This chain links TRBV7-2 with TRBJ2-7; D call uncertain. In germline, CDR1 is SGHTA, CDR2 FQGNSA. V was cut by 1 base and J by 2 bases, with 6 bases left in between. CDR3 length: 13 amino acids. The CDR3 nucleotides are TGTGCCAGCAGCTTAGGGGCACCCTACGAGCAGTACTTC. Protein product: CASSLGAPYEQYF.

V usage is TRBV11-2 and J usage is TRBJ1-5; 8 nucleotides align to TRBD1. V was pared by 5 bases and J by 6 bases, with 6 bases of the junction left unmatched. Germline CDR1 reads SGHAT; CDR2 reads FQNNGV. The length of the CDR3 is 14 residues. The CDR3 coding sequence is TGTGCCAGCAGCCTTCAGGGGGCGGGTCAGCCCCAGCATTTT. Its protein product is CASSLQGAGQPQHF. Full variable domain (outside the CDR3, taken from reference TRBV11-2 and TRBJ1-5): EAGVAQSPRYKIIEKRQSVAFWCNPISGHATLYWYQQILGQGPKLLIQFQNNGVVDDSQLPKDRFSAERLKGVDSTLKIQPAKLEDSAVYLCASSLQGAGQPQHFGDGTRLSIL.

The chain links TRBV6-5 to TRBJ1-4, with D hard to call. Germline V gives CDR1 MNHEY, CDR2 SVGAGI. V was cut by 8 bases and J by 0 bases, with 13 bases left in between. The CDR3 sequence is 15 residues long. The DNA for the CDR3 is TGTGCCAGCGCACAGATCGTAGCAACTAATGAAAAACTGTTTTTT. As protein: CASAQIVATNEKLFF.

The V gene is TRBV2, the J gene TRBJ1-2; weak D call: TRBD1 (5 bases). V lost 8 bases and J lost 8, with 18 bases in between. Germline lookup yields CDR1 SNHLY and CDR2 FYNNEI. The CDR3 runs 13 residues. CDR3 in DNA: TGTGCCAGCTGCCGGTCAGGGTGGTCGGGCTACACCTTC. It is translated as CASCRSGWSGYTF. Full variable domain (rest looked up from reference TRBV2 and TRBJ1-2): EPEVTQTPSHQVTQMGQEVILRCVPISNHLYFYWYRQILGQKVEFLVSFYNNEISEKSEIFDDQFSVERPDGSNFTLKIRSTKLEDSAMYFCASCRSGWSGYTFGSGTRLTVV.

This chain uses TRBV28 with TRBJ2-3, with 7 nucleotides matching TRBD1. V trimming: 6 bases; J trimming: 2 bases; junction bases outside the gene matches: 11. The CDR3 covers 16 residues. CDR1 and CDR2 from the germline V gene are MDHEN and SYDVKM. CDR3 sequence (DNA): TGTGCCAGCAGGGTCCGAGGGACAGCTGTCACAGATACGCAGTATTTT. It is translated as CASRVRGTAVTDTQYF.

A few counts support this clone. This chain joins TRBV9 and TRBJ1-5, with TRBD1 matching over 7 bases. Germline V gives CDR1 SGDLS, CDR2 YYNGEE. CDR3 length: 12 amino acids. Trimming at V came to 7 bases and at J to 5 bases, leaving 3 bases not matched to a gene. Here the CDR3 reads CASGTGDQPQHF. The CDR3 bases are TGTGCCAGCGGCACAGGGGATCAGCCCCAGCATTTT. Variable domain in full (rest from reference TRBV9 and TRBJ1-5): DSGVTQTPKHLITATGQRVTLRCSPRSGDLSVYWYQQSLDQGLQFLIQYYNGEERAKGNILERFSAQQFPDLHSELNLSSLELGDSALYFCASGTGDQPQHFGDGTRLSIL.

A single count supports this clone. The gene calls are TRBV7-6 and TRBJ2-1; 11 nucleotides match TRBD2. Trimming removed 5 bases from V and 3 bases from J; junction bases left unmatched: 6. Germline lookup yields CDR1 SGHVS and CDR2 FNYEAQ. CDR3 length: 16 residues. The CDR3 sequence: CASSATGTSGYNEQFF. For the CDR3, the DNA is TGTGCCAGCAGCGCTACCGGGACTAGCGGCTACAATGAGCAGTTCTTC.

This chain uses TRBV9 with TRBJ2-5, with D possibly TRBD1 on 6 matching bases. The CDR3 contains 15 residues. Germline CDR1 and CDR2: SGDLS and YYNGEE. V was pared by 0 bases and J by 4 bases, with 13 bases between. The CDR3 loop is CASSVVGGPRETQYF. The CDR3 region has the DNA TGTGCCAGCAGCGTAGTAGGGGGACCCCGAGAGACCCAGTACTTC.

This chain connects TRBV5-4 to TRBJ2-1, with 8 bases matching TRBD2. CDR3 size: 14 residues. The trim removed 2 bases at V and 4 bases at J, leaving 2 bases unmatched. CDR1 and CDR2 from the germline V gene are SGHNT and YYREEE (reference sequence). The CDR3 DNA reads TGTGCCAGCAGCTTACGCGGGGGGTACAATGAGCAGTTCTTC. Amino acid sequence: CASSLRGGYNEQFF.